The 31 T cell receptor beta chains below were found in one sample sequenced in a study of blood T cell repertoires in COVID-19. Clones were sequenced by immunoSEQ multiplex PCR, and TCRdb holds only the in-frame ones, with some missing. Of 250,000 or so clones in the sample, 85% to 90% were seen once. Source material: peripheral blood. The receptors here all came from a woman aged 40 to 50 who had recovered from COVID-19.

This chain links TRBV27 with TRBJ1-1; D ambiguous. V was trimmed by 5 bases and J by 3 bases, leaving 16 bases between them. Germline CDR1 is MNHEY and CDR2 is SMNVEV (reference sequence). The CDR3 loop spans 15 amino acids. CDR3 amino acids: CASSPSGRGHTEAFF. In DNA, the CDR3 is TGTGCCAGCAGTCCCTCCGGGCGAGGGCACACTGAAGCTTTCTTT.

The chain recombines TRBV19 with TRBJ1-6; D is unclear. Deletions cut 9 bases from V and 6 bases from J, with 15 bases between. Germline V gene lookup returns CDR1 LNHDA and CDR2 SQIVND (reference sequence). The CDR3 consists of 14 residues. The CDR3 region is CASTARWSNSPLHF. DNA for the CDR3: TGTGCCAGCACCGCCCGGTGGAGTAATTCACCCCTCCACTTT.

J is TRBJ2-1 and V is TRBV4-1, with D hard to call. Trimming took off 5 bases at V and 6 bases at J, with 8 bases between the two ends. Germline V gene lookup returns CDR1 MGHRA and CDR2 YSYEKL. The CDR3 has 12 amino acids. The CDR3 DNA reads as TGCGCCAGCAGCGCGGTTGGCAATGAGCAGTTCTTC. This translates into CASSAVGNEQFF.

The rearrangement uses TRBV5-1 and TRBJ2-2; possible D gene TRBD1, 6 bases. This CDR3 spans 17 amino acids. Trimming pared 4 bases from V and 2 bases from J, leaving 18 bases between. Germline assignment: CDR1 SGHRS and CDR2 YFSETQ. The CDR3 sequence: CASSTTSRGFNTGELFF. The CDR3 DNA follows: TGCGCCAGCAGCACGACCTCCAGGGGCTTCAACACCGGGGAGCTGTTTTTT.

This sequence joins TRBV5-4 and TRBJ2-5; D unclear. This CDR3 is built from 13 residues. Germline CDR1 is SGHNT and CDR2 is YYREEE (reference sequence). Trimming cost V 3 bases and J 3 bases, with 9 bases left between them. The CDR3: CASSSYLEETQYF. CDR3 nucleotide sequence: TGTGCCAGCAGCTCCTACTTGGAAGAGACCCAGTACTTC. The whole variable domain, remainder taken from reference TRBV5-4 and TRBJ2-5, is ETGVTQSPTHLIKTRGQQVTLRCSSQSGHNTVSWYQQALGQGPQFIFQYYREEENGRGNFPPRFSGLQFPNYSSELNVNALELDDSALYLCASSSYLEETQYFGPGTRLLVL.

This chain connects TRBV28 to TRBJ1-2; 10 bases map to TRBD1. J gave up 8 bases and V 4 bases, and 10 bases lay outside the gene matches. In germline, CDR1 is MDHEN, CDR2 SYDVKM. There are 15 residues in the CDR3. The CDR3 is CASSWGATGGKGYTF. In nucleotides, the CDR3 is TGTGCCAGCAGTTGGGGCGCGACAGGGGGCAAGGGCTACACCTTC.

This chain uses TRBV27 with TRBJ2-7; 8 positions match TRBD2. The CDR3 has 13 residues. After removal of 6 bases from V and 6 bases from J, the junction contained 7 bases not matched to a gene. Germline V gene data show CDR1 as MNHEY and CDR2 as SMNVEV (reference sequence). The CDR3 loop reads CASSRGLAGEQYF. The CDR3 DNA follows: TGTGCCAGCAGCCGCGGACTAGCCGGCGAGCAGTACTTC.

J is TRBJ2-3 and V is TRBV10-3; a weak D match, TRBD1 (6 bases). The CDR3 has 14 amino acids. Trimming removed 6 bases from V and 2 bases from J, with 12 bases in between. Germline V gene data show CDR1 as ENHRY and CDR2 as SYGVKD. This CDR3 is CAISATGLTDTQYF. The CDR3, as DNA: TGTGCCATCAGCGCGACAGGACTCACAGATACGCAGTATTTT.

The chain recombines TRBV7-6 with TRBJ2-1; 7 bases match TRBD2. This CDR3 comprises 15 residues. The germline V gene encodes CDR1 SGHVS and CDR2 FNYEAQ. V shed 1 base, J shed 4 bases, and the junction held 4 bases outside the gene matches. This chain's CDR3 is CASSLEGLRYNEQFF. The CDR3 DNA is TGTGCCAGCAGCTTAGAGGGACTACGGTACAATGAGCAGTTCTTC. The full variable domain, in which reference TRBV7-6 and TRBJ2-1 provide the parts outside the CDR3, is GAGVSQSPRYKVTKRGQDVALRCDPISGHVSLYWYRQALGQGPEFLTYFNYEAQQDKSGLPNDRFSAERPEGSISTLTIQRTEQRDSAMYRCASSLEGLRYNEQFFGPGTRLTVL.

J is TRBJ2-3 and V is TRBV7-9; 7 nucleotides agree with TRBD2. Per germline, CDR1 SEHNR and CDR2 FQNEAQ (reference sequence). CDR3 length: 15 residues. J gave up 12 bases and V 6 bases, and 18 bases lay outside the gene matches. CDR3 coding DNA: TGTGCCAGCAGGACCGGGACTATGGCCCTCGGGGTTCAGTATTTT. This gives the protein CASRTGTMALGVQYF.

The chain employs TRBV11-2 and TRBJ2-1, with TRBD2 identical over 8 bases. V dropped 4 bases and J dropped 3; count of bases not matched to a gene: 14. CDR3 length equals 18 residues. Germline V gene lookup returns CDR1 SGHAT and CDR2 FQNNGV. CDR3 protein: CASSWGRGDLPVYNEQFF. CDR3 bases: TGTGCCAGCAGCTGGGGGCGGGGGGACCTTCCCGTCTACAATGAGCAGTTCTTC.

The J gene is TRBJ2-1, the V gene TRBV12-5; 8 bases are shared with TRBD1. V gave up 5 bases and J gave up 5 bases; unmatched junction bases: 2. The CDR3 is made up of 13 amino acids. In germline, CDR1 is LGHNT, CDR2 FRNRAP. CDR3 sequence reads: CASGRTGNNEQFF. As DNA, the CDR3 is TGTGCTAGTGGTCGGACAGGGAACAATGAGCAGTTCTTC. The full variable domain, its missing parts supplied by reference TRBV12-5 and TRBJ2-1, is DARVTQTPRHKVTEMGQEVTMRCQPILGHNTVFWYRQTMMQGLELLAYFRNRAPLDDSGMPKDRFSAEMPDATLATLKIQPSEPRDSAVYFCASGRTGNNEQFFGPGTRLTVL.

This clone was detected only once. The V gene is TRBV5-6, the J gene TRBJ1-2; D gene uncertain. CDR3 length: 11 residues. Between the trimmed V and J ends, which lost 3 bases and 8 bases, there was a span of 8 bases. The germline V gene has CDR1 SGHDT and CDR2 YYEEEE. In nucleotides, the CDR3 is TGTGCCAGCAGCTGGCTCGGGGGCTACACCTTC. Its translation: CASSWLGGYTF.

V usage is TRBV28 and J usage is TRBJ1-4, with D perhaps TRBD1 (6 bases). The CDR3 consists of 16 residues. V was shortened by 6 bases and J by 6 bases, with 20 bases between the two germline ends. Germline CDR1 is MDHEN and CDR2 is SYDVKM. In nucleotides, the CDR3 is TGTGCCAGCAGGACATTTTATCAGGGGCTGGATGAAAAACTGTTTTTT. Protein sequence: CASRTFYQGLDEKLFF.

The chain has TRBV6-5 and TRBJ1-2; TRBD1 is a possible D gene (5 bases). Trimming cost V 2 bases and J 7 bases, with 11 bases left between them. Looked up from germline, CDR1 is MNHEY and CDR2 is SVGAGI. There are 13 residues in the CDR3. The CDR3 DNA is TGTGCCAGCAGTTACCTAGGGGTCCGTGGCTACACCTTC. Protein sequence: CASSYLGVRGYTF.

This clone was seen a few times. The CDR3 coding sequence is TGTGCCACCAGTGGCGCCGCCAGGGGGGACAATCAGCCCCAGCATTTT. Its translation: CATSGAARGDNQPQHF. The chain recombines TRBV24-1 with TRBJ1-5, with 7 bases that match TRBD1. The CDR3 is 16 amino acids. Germline V gene lookup returns CDR1 KGHDR and CDR2 SFDVKD. V lost 5 bases, J lost 3 bases, and 9 bases stayed unmatched.

The V and J genes are TRBV2 and TRBJ2-5; D gene ambiguous. The V end lost 6 bases, the J end lost 1 base, and 3 bases lay between the germline ends. Per the germline V gene, CDR1 is SNHLY and CDR2 is FYNNEI. The CDR3 contains 11 residues. CDR3 DNA sequence: TGTGCCAGCAGACTCCAAGAGACCCAGTACTTC. Translation: CASRLQETQYF.

This clone was seen many times. V and J are TRBV7-2 and TRBJ2-4, with 9 bases lining up with TRBD1. From germline, CDR1 is SGHTA and CDR2 FQGNSA. V lost 6 bases to trimming and J lost 0 bases; unmatched junction nucleotides: 12. This CDR3 is built from 18 residues. The chain's CDR3 is CASSPGTGISVAKNIQYF. DNA for the CDR3: TGTGCCAGCAGTCCCGGGACAGGGATAAGTGTAGCCAAAAACATTCAGTACTTC.

The rearrangement uses TRBV5-1 and TRBJ2-7, with TRBD2 matching over 8 bases. Germline V CDR1 and CDR2: SGHRS, YFSETQ. The CDR3 runs 16 residues. With 4 bases clipped from V and 0 bases from J, the junction kept 9 bases outside the gene matches. The CDR3 protein is CASSPLAGRSSYEQYV. Here the CDR3 DNA reads TGCGCCAGCAGCCCTTTAGCGGGGAGAAGCTCCTACGAGCAGTACGTC.

The rearrangement uses TRBV11-3 and TRBJ2-3, with 13 bases lining up with TRBD2. The length of the CDR3 is 16 residues. In germline, CDR1 is SGHNT, CDR2 YENEEA. The junction had 4 bases not matched to a gene; V was cut back by 5 bases and J by 2 bases. The CDR3 bases are TGTGCCAGCAGCCCGGGACTAGCGGGAACCACAGATACGCAGTATTTT. Its protein product is CASSPGLAGTTDTQYF.

The chain has TRBV24-1 and TRBJ1-1; D perhaps matches TRBD1 (5 bases). Germline lookup yields CDR1 KGHDR and CDR2 SFDVKD. Trimming took 3 bases from V and 6 from J, leaving 10 bases between them. The CDR3 consists of 13 residues. The CDR3 loop is CATSDDRGAEAFF. Written as DNA, the CDR3 is TGTGCCACCAGTGATGATCGGGGGGCTGAAGCTTTCTTT.

CDR3 region: CASSLWPADSRNTGELFF. As DNA, the CDR3 is TGTGCCAGCAGCTTATGGCCAGCAGACTCACGGAACACCGGGGAGCTGTTTTTT. The chain combines TRBV11-2 with TRBJ2-2; unclear D gene. V lost 2 bases and J 1 base, leaving 17 bases between the germline ends. Germline loops: CDR1 SGHAT, CDR2 FQNNGV. The CDR3 covers 18 residues.

The chain links TRBV7-2 to TRBJ1-4, with 7 positions matching TRBD1. Germline lookup yields CDR1 SGHTA and CDR2 FQGNSA. V gave up 3 bases and J gave up 8 bases; unmatched junction bases: 6. This CDR3 contains 14 residues. The CDR3 region is CASSFSRDSEKLFF. Here the CDR3 DNA reads TGTGCCAGCAGCTTCAGCCGGGACAGCGAAAAACTGTTTTTT.

This rearrangement joins TRBV12-3 or TRBV12-4 to TRBJ1-1; D might be TRBD1 (5 bases). The CDR3 length is 12 residues. V was cut by 7 bases and J by 10 bases, with 16 bases left in between. The CDR3 is CASTDGGARAFF. The CDR3 DNA reads as TGTGCCAGCACCGACGGTGGGGCCCGAGCTTTCTTT.

This clone was observed a handful of times. The chain has TRBV5-6 and TRBJ2-7, with TRBD2 as a possible D gene (5 bases). The V gene lost 1 base and the J gene lost 3 bases, with 11 bases spanning the gap. The germline V gene has CDR1 SGHDT and CDR2 YYEEEE. This CDR3 has 14 residues. The DNA for the CDR3 is TGTGCCAGCAGCTTGCTTTCGGGATACTACGAGCAGTACGTC. It yields the protein CASSLLSGYYEQYV.

The chain joins TRBV7-9 to TRBJ1-5, with 8 bases fitting TRBD1. The germline CDR1 and CDR2 sequences are SEHNR and FQNEAQ (reference sequence). Unmatched junction bases numbered 19, after V lost 5 bases and J lost 13 bases. CDR3 length: 16 residues. The CDR3 DNA follows: TGTGCCAGCAGCGATAACTCCGGGACAGGCGACAAAACTCAGCATTTT. Protein: CASSDNSGTGDKTQHF.

The chain links TRBV28 to TRBJ1-5; D remains unclear. V lost 3 bases, J lost 4 bases, and 10 bases lay in between. CDR1 MDHEN and CDR2 SYDVKM come from the germline V gene. The CDR3 length is 14 residues. The DNA for the CDR3 is TGTGCCAGCAGTTTGGGAGACAAAAATCAGCCCCAGCATTTT. It yields the protein CASSLGDKNQPQHF.

This clone was detected only once. The rearrangement links TRBV10-3 to TRBJ2-3; 7 bases agree with TRBD1. The V and J ends lost 7 bases and 4 bases, in that order; junction bases with no gene match: 14. This CDR3 is 16 amino acids long. CDR1 is ENHRY and CDR2 is SYGVKD in the germline V gene. For the CDR3, the DNA is TGTGCCATCAACCTACAGGGGCGGAACACCCCAGATACGCAGTATTTT. Translated, it gives CAINLQGRNTPDTQYF.

J is TRBJ2-3 and V is TRBV9; 8 bases line up with TRBD1. V gave up 3 bases and J gave up 3 bases; unmatched junction bases: 9. This CDR3 contains 16 residues. Germline CDR1 reads SGDLS; CDR2 reads YYNGEE. CDR3: CASSGALDRETDTQYF. The CDR3 DNA reads TGTGCCAGCAGCGGAGCCCTGGACAGGGAAACAGATACGCAGTATTTT.

V is TRBV19 and J is TRBJ1-4, with 7 bases identical to TRBD1. Trimming took 7 bases from V and 7 from J; bases not matched to a gene: 9. The CDR3 is 14 residues long. Per germline, CDR1 LNHDA and CDR2 SQIVND (reference sequence). In DNA form, the CDR3 reads TGTGCCAGTAACACACAGGGGCGGGGTGAAAAACTGTTTTTT. It yields the protein CASNTQGRGEKLFF. The whole variable domain, remainder taken from reference TRBV19 and TRBJ1-4, is DGGITQSPKYLFRKEGQNVTLSCEQNLNHDAMYWYRQDPGQGLRLIYYSQIVNDFQKGDIAEGYSVSREKKESFPLTVTSAQKNPTAFYLCASNTQGRGEKLFFGSGTQLSVL.

The chain uses TRBV2 and TRBJ2-7, with 8 bases aligning to TRBD2. Unmatched junction bases numbered 6, after V lost 8 bases and J lost 0 bases. The CDR3 runs 14 residues. Germline CDR1 and CDR2: SNHLY and FYNNEI. The CDR3: CASHRGGVSYEQYV. CDR3 in DNA: TGTGCCAGCCACCGGGGGGGCGTCTCCTACGAGCAGTACGTC.